The T cell receptor (beta chain) described here comes from a study of blood T cell repertoires in COVID-19. Study at large: The United States, Italy and Spain provided the acute and convalescent COVID-19 samples. Sample material is recorded as cDNA or gDNA derived from T cells, B-cell-depleted T cells, or PBMCs.

The protocol was immunoSEQ multiplex PCR, while the TCRdb copy is restricted to in-frame clones and leaves out a portion. The table includes about 110,000 clones, about 80% detected once. V was cut by 0 bases and J by 7 bases, with 17 bases left in between. The CDR3 runs to 16 residues. The germline CDR1 and CDR2 sequences are SGHRS and YFSETQ. The TCR sequence derives from a woman between 45 and 60 years old with acute or convalescent COVID-19. V usage is TRBV5-1 and J usage is TRBJ2-1; TRBD2 is a possible D gene (5 bases). The sequencing input was peripheral blood. CDR3 DNA sequence: TGCGCCAGCAGCTTGGGCCTAGCAATTGGGCCTAATGAGCAGTTCTTC. Its translation is CASSLGLAIGPNEQFF.